The 27 T cell receptor beta chains given below trace back to one sample, sequenced in a study of T cell responses to AZD1222 COVID-19 vaccine. Some clones are missing from TCRdb's copy, which holds only in-frame ones; the method was immunoSEQ multiplex PCR. The repertoire holds around 100,000 clones, around 88% seen once, with 6.5% in the top ten. The source material was peripheral blood, sampled 28 days after the second AZD1222 dose. Receptors were obtained from an adult who received the AZD1222 COVID-19 vaccine.

The chain couples TRBV10-3 to TRBJ1-1; 8 bases agree with TRBD1. After removal of 3 bases from V and 4 bases from J, the junction contained 4 bases not matched to a gene. Germline V gene lookup returns CDR1 ENHRY and CDR2 SYGVKD. The CDR3 contains 14 residues. The CDR3 sequence: CAISERTGSTEAFF. Written as DNA, the CDR3 is TGTGCCATCAGTGAAAGGACAGGGTCCACTGAAGCTTTCTTT.

The chain employs TRBV4-1 and TRBJ1-1; TRBD1 might be the D (5 bases). The CDR3 consists of 12 residues. Germline CDR1 is MGHRA and CDR2 is YSYEKL. V dropped 2 bases and J dropped 10 bases, with 11 bases sitting between them. CDR3: CASSQTGEVAFF. CDR3 in DNA: TGCGCCAGCAGCCAAACAGGAGAGGTAGCTTTCTTT.

The chain couples TRBV27 to TRBJ1-1, with D unclear. Between the trimmed V and J ends, which lost 0 bases and 3 bases, there was a span of 11 bases. Germline V gene sequence: CDR1 MNHEY, CDR2 SMNVEV (reference sequence). The CDR3 extends over 15 amino acids. The CDR3 reads CASSLSSIADTEAFF. Written as DNA, the CDR3 is TGTGCCAGCAGTTTATCGAGTATCGCGGACACTGAAGCTTTCTTT.

The chain carries TRBV10-3 and TRBJ2-7, with 8 positions matching TRBD1. The V segment lost 2 bases and the J segment 5 bases; nucleotides outside the gene matches: 14. CDR3 length equals 17 residues. The V gene's germline CDR1 is ENHRY and CDR2 SYGVKD. CDR3 sequence: CAISEKIGDRGDNEQYF. Written as DNA, the CDR3 is TGTGCCATCAGTGAGAAGATAGGAGACAGGGGCGACAACGAGCAGTACTTC.

The V and J genes are TRBV4-3 and TRBJ1-1; D unclear. The CDR3 covers 15 residues. Trimming took off 4 bases at V and 5 bases at J, with 17 bases between the two ends. Germline V gene sequence: CDR1 LGHNA, CDR2 YSLEER. The CDR3 reads CASSPAGLGSTEAFF. In DNA, the CDR3 is TGCGCCAGCAGCCCCGCTGGCTTGGGGTCGACTGAAGCTTTCTTT.

This clone was detected a few times. V gene TRBV19 combines with J gene TRBJ1-1; D unresolved. The CDR3 length is 14 residues. The ends were cut back, 5 bases at V and 5 bases at J, with 15 bases in the middle. Germline V gene lookup returns CDR1 LNHDA and CDR2 SQIVND (reference sequence). CDR3 sequence (DNA): TGTGCCAGTAGTCCCAATGGGGTTGGGACTGAAGCTTTCTTT. It is translated as CASSPNGVGTEAFF.

J is TRBJ2-5 and V is TRBV7-3; 8 nucleotides match TRBD1. After removal of 5 bases from V and 0 bases from J, the junction contained 5 bases not matched to a gene. Germline V gene lookup returns CDR1 SGHTA and CDR2 FQGTGA. The CDR3 has 15 amino acids. In DNA form, the CDR3 reads TGTGCCAGCAGCCCCGGGACAGGCTACCAAGAGACCCAGTACTTC. Its protein is CASSPGTGYQETQYF.

The V gene is TRBV6-2 or TRBV6-3, the J gene TRBJ2-3, with D tentatively TRBD2 (7 bases). Between the trimmed V and J ends, which lost 2 bases and 4 bases, there was a span of 13 bases. The CDR3 length is 15 residues. Germline CDR1 MNHEY, CDR2 SVGEGT. The DNA for the CDR3 is TGTGCCAGCAGTTACGTCGGGGGGCGGGCAGATACGCAGTATTTT. Translated, it gives CASSYVGGRADTQYF.

As DNA, the CDR3 is TGTGCCAGCAGCCCCCCTAGCGGGGGTTACGAGCAGTACTTC. Its protein product is CASSPPSGGYEQYF. V is TRBV6-2 or TRBV6-3 and J is TRBJ2-7; 10 positions match TRBD2. There are 14 residues in the CDR3. CDR1 and CDR2 (germline): MNHEY, SVGEGT. The junction had 6 bases not matched to a gene; V was cut back by 6 bases and J by 4 bases.

This chain uses TRBV7-2 with TRBJ2-5; TRBD2 matches at 10 bases. Germline V lookup: CDR1 SGHTA, CDR2 FQGNSA. With V trimmed by 3 bases and J by 4 bases, 5 bases remained unmatched. The CDR3 contains 15 residues. CDR3 DNA: TGTGCCAGCAGCTTTACCGGGACTAGCGCAGAGACCCAGTACTTC. Protein: CASSFTGTSAETQYF.

The rearrangement joins TRBV4-1 to TRBJ1-2; tentative D call: TRBD1 (5 bases). This CDR3 has 15 amino acids. V gave up 2 bases and J gave up 1 base, with 11 bases separating them. Germline V gene lookup returns CDR1 MGHRA and CDR2 YSYEKL. The CDR3 loop reads CASSQLTGGNYGYTF. CDR3 nucleotide sequence: TGCGCCAGCAGCCAATTGACCGGGGGTAACTATGGCTACACCTTC.

The chain carries TRBV7-2 and TRBJ1-2; the D gene is possibly TRBD1 (5 bases). V was pared by 5 bases and J by 4 bases, with 14 bases between. There are 14 residues in the CDR3. Germline loops: CDR1 SGHTA, CDR2 FQGNSA. CDR3 nucleotides: TGTGCCAGCAGCAAGGGGACCGCAGCCTATGGCTACACCTTC. Its protein is CASSKGTAAYGYTF.

J is TRBJ2-7 and V is TRBV14; 10 nucleotides align to TRBD2. J was trimmed by 7 bases and V by 4 bases; bases with no gene match: 4. Per germline, CDR1 SGHDN and CDR2 FVKESK. CDR3 size: 13 residues. The CDR3 bases are TGTGCCAGCAGCCCGCGGACTAGCGGAGAGCAGTACTTC. Translated: CASSPRTSGEQYF.

On this clone: The same CDR3 is also encoded by other DNA sequences in this sample. This chain links TRBV4-2 with TRBJ2-1; D may be TRBD1 (6 bases). CDR1 and CDR2 from the germline V gene are LGHNA and YNFKEQ. This CDR3 spans 14 amino acids. Trimming left V 2 bases short and J 7 bases short, with 12 bases between. The CDR3: CASSQPQGLNEQFF. As DNA, the CDR3 is TGTGCCAGCAGCCAACCCCAGGGGCTAAATGAGCAGTTCTTC.

The chain combines TRBV5-1 with TRBJ1-5, with D hard to call. Trimming removed 0 bases from V and 6 bases from J, with 4 bases in between. This CDR3 has 12 residues. CDR1 is SGHRS and CDR2 is YFSETQ in the germline V gene. The CDR3 region has the DNA TGCGCCAGCAGCTTGGACGGTCAGCCCCAGCATTTT. The encoded protein is CASSLDGQPQHF.

The chain is built from TRBV7-9 and TRBJ2-7, with unresolved D. Trimming took off 4 bases at V and 2 bases at J, with 6 bases between the two ends. The CDR3 is 12 residues long. CDR1 SEHNR and CDR2 FQNEAQ come from the germline V gene (reference sequence). The CDR3 sequence: CASSSGAYEQYF. CDR3 sequence (DNA): TGTGCCAGCAGCTCAGGCGCCTACGAGCAGTACTTC.

The sample holds a few counts of this clone. The J gene is TRBJ2-3, the V gene TRBV19; 9 nucleotides align to TRBD1. Germline V gene sequence: CDR1 LNHDA, CDR2 SQIVND (reference sequence). The length of the CDR3 is 14 residues. The J segment lost 6 bases and the V segment lost 7 bases, leaving 8 bases of the junction unmatched. The DNA for the CDR3 is TGTGCCAGTAACAGGGACAGGGAATCTGATACGCAGTATTTT. It translates to CASNRDRESDTQYF. Based on the CDR3 plus reference TRBV19 and TRBJ2-3, the full variable domain is DGGITQSPKYLFRKEGQNVTLSCEQNLNHDAMYWYRQDPGQGLRLIYYSQIVNDFQKGDIAEGYSVSREKKESFPLTVTSAQKNPTAFYLCASNRDRESDTQYFGPGTRLTVL.

J is TRBJ1-6 and V is TRBV27, with D perhaps matching TRBD1 (6 bases). V lost 5 bases and J 10 bases, leaving 15 bases between the germline ends. CDR3 length: 14 residues. Germline CDR1 and CDR2: MNHEY and SMNVEV (reference sequence). CDR3 coding DNA: TGTGCCAGCAGTCCGACGTGGGGGCTCTCACCCCTCCACTTT. Amino acid sequence: CASSPTWGLSPLHF.

This clone was picked up one time. The V and J genes are TRBV20-1 and TRBJ1-4; D unresolved. The CDR3 contains 11 residues. CDR1 and CDR2 (germline): DFQATT, SNEGSKA (reference sequence). V lost 0 bases and J 10 bases, leaving 6 bases between the germline ends. In nucleotides, the CDR3 is TGCAGTGCTAGAGATCCTGGAAAACTGTTTTTT. As protein: CSARDPGKLFF.

V gene TRBV4-3 combines with J gene TRBJ1-2; 7 positions match TRBD1. This CDR3 region has 15 residues. V trimming: 0 bases; J trimming: 3 bases; junction bases outside the gene matches: 4. Per germline, CDR1 LGHNA and CDR2 YSLEER. The CDR3 DNA sequence: TGCGCCAGCAGCCAAGAGGCAGGGGGGTACTATGGCTACACCTTC. Protein sequence: CASSQEAGGYYGYTF.

The V and J genes are TRBV5-8 and TRBJ1-1, with a possible D match to TRBD1 (5 bases). The CDR3 sequence is 17 residues long. The V end was cut by 0 bases, the J end by 0 bases, with 15 bases between. CDR1 and CDR2 (germline): SGHTS, YDEGEE. The CDR3 DNA reads as TGTGCCAGCAGCTTGGTCCGGTTTCAGGGAATGAACACTGAAGCTTTCTTT. Translated: CASSLVRFQGMNTEAFF.

The rearrangement joins TRBV11-1 to TRBJ1-2, with 7 nucleotides matching TRBD1. Germline CDR1 reads SGHAT; CDR2 reads FQDESV (reference sequence). The CDR3 has 16 amino acids. Trimming removed 0 bases from V and 6 bases from J; junction bases left unmatched: 10. CDR3 sequence (DNA): TGTGCCAGCAGCTTAGCAACAGGGGCCCGCTTCGATGGCTACACCTTC. Residues: CASSLATGARFDGYTF.

The chain uses TRBV6-1 and TRBJ1-5, with D uncertain. CDR1 and CDR2 from the germline V gene are MNHNS and SASEGT. V was clipped by 3 bases and J by 2 bases, with 14 bases between them. The CDR3 totals 16 residues. This CDR3 reads CASSDLPAGGNQPQHF. For the CDR3, the DNA is TGTGCCAGCAGTGACCTTCCCGCGGGTGGCAATCAGCCCCAGCATTTT.

This chain uses TRBV6-2 or TRBV6-3 with TRBJ2-5; no clear D. Germline loops: CDR1 MNHEY, CDR2 SVGEGT. The CDR3 consists of 15 residues. The V and J ends lost 2 bases and 4 bases respectively, with 14 bases between them. The CDR3 sequence is CASSYLDPRVETQYF. The CDR3 DNA reads as TGTGCCAGCAGTTACCTAGACCCGAGAGTAGAGACCCAGTACTTC.

The CDR3 is CASSPKGRGVPDTQYF. DNA for the CDR3: TGTGCCAGCAGTCCCAAAGGGCGGGGGGTTCCAGATACGCAGTATTTT. The chain combines TRBV27 with TRBJ2-3; the match to TRBD2 covers 8 bases. The CDR3 is 16 residues long. Germline CDR1 MNHEY, CDR2 SMNVEV (reference sequence). J lost 4 bases, V lost 5 bases, and 11 bases had no gene match.

This clone was found once. The rearrangement links TRBV20-1 to TRBJ1-1; D is unclear. The CDR3 runs 11 residues. The V gene lost 3 bases and the J gene lost 1 base, with 3 bases spanning the gap. Germline CDR1 reads DFQATT; CDR2 reads SNEGSKA (reference sequence). DNA of the CDR3: TGCAGTGCTAGTCAGAACACTGAAGCTTTCTTT. Protein: CSASQNTEAFF.

This clone was observed once. V usage is TRBV29-1 and J usage is TRBJ1-4, with a possible D match to TRBD1 (5 bases). Deletions cut 4 bases from V and 7 bases from J, with 10 bases between. The CDR3 runs to 12 residues. CDR1 SQVTM and CDR2 ANQGSEA come from the germline V gene. The CDR3 DNA sequence: TGCAGCGTTGCTAGGGGAGGTGAAAAACTGTTTTTT. As protein: CSVARGGEKLFF. Together with reference TRBV29-1 and TRBJ1-4, the CDR3 gives the full variable domain: SAVISQKPSRDICQRGTSLTIQCQVDSQVTMMFWYRQQPGQSLTLIATANQGSEATYESGFVIDKFPISRPNLTFSTLTVSNMSPEDSSIYLCSVARGGEKLFFGSGTQLSVL.